Below are 10 T cell receptor beta chains sequenced from a single sample in a study of T cells after yellow fever vaccination. MiXCR was run by TCRdb on the 5' RACE reads, yielding one entry per CDR3 protein. The sample holds about 96,000 distinct CDR3 sequences, approximately 8.4% seen once. Sequencing was performed on CD8+ T cells not binding an NS4B(214-222) dextramer, sorted from PBMCs, taken less than 18 days after the first yellow fever vaccination. These receptors were obtained from a man between 18 and 35 years old who received the YFV17D yellow fever vaccine.

The V gene is TRBV4-3, the J gene TRBJ2-5; a possible D gene is TRBD2 (5 bases). Germline V CDR1 and CDR2: LGHNA, YSLEER. Trimming took off 1 base at V and 5 bases at J, with 14 bases between the two ends. This CDR3 comprises 15 residues. The CDR3 DNA reads TGCGCCAGCAGCCAAGCCACTCCGGGGTCGGAGACCCAGTACTTC. Its translation is CASSQATPGSETQYF.

In this sample, this clonotype turned up a few times. The chain employs TRBV5-1 and TRBJ2-4; D gene ambiguous. Between the trimmed V and J ends, which lost 2 bases and 5 bases, there was a span of 8 bases. This CDR3 spans 13 amino acids. The V gene's germline CDR1 is SGHRS and CDR2 YFSETQ. The CDR3: CASSLGPQNIQYF. The CDR3 region has the DNA TGCGCCAGCAGCTTAGGACCTCAAAACATTCAGTACTTC.

V and J are TRBV7-2 and TRBJ2-3; tentative D call: TRBD1 (6 bases). This CDR3 contains 16 residues. Germline V lookup: CDR1 SGHTA, CDR2 FQGNSA. Trimming took off 5 bases at V and 6 bases at J, with 21 bases between the two ends. In DNA, the CDR3 is TGTGCCAGCAGCCCTACCGGACAGATACCATTGGATACGCAGTATTTT. Its translation: CASSPTGQIPLDTQYF.

The V call is TRBV11-1, the J call TRBJ2-1, with 13 bases fitting TRBD2. CDR3 length: 21 amino acids. After removal of 5 bases from V and 9 bases from J, the junction contained 25 bases not matched to a gene. Germline CDR1 reads SGHAT; CDR2 reads FQDESV (reference sequence). In DNA form, the CDR3 reads TGTGCCAGCAGCACGACCTTACTAGCGGGGGGGCCTGCAGTCAATCCACGTGAGCAGTTCTTC. Its translation is CASSTTLLAGGPAVNPREQFF.

V usage is TRBV7-2 and J usage is TRBJ1-1; D gene unclear. Germline CDR1 SGHTA, CDR2 FQGNSA. The CDR3 is 12 residues long. V shed 6 bases and J shed 5 bases, with 10 bases lying between them. The CDR3 region has the DNA TGTGCCAGCAGTCAAGTAGGGACTGAAGCTTTCTTT. Protein sequence: CASSQVGTEAFF.

This clonotype was picked up many times. This sequence joins TRBV12-3 or TRBV12-4 and TRBJ1-5; maybe TRBD1 (5 bases). V was trimmed by 3 bases and J by 1 base, leaving 10 bases between them. The CDR3 totals 15 residues. The CDR3, as DNA: TGTGCCAGCAGTTTGGGGGGGGAAAGCAATCAGCCCCAGCATTTT. It is translated as CASSLGGESNQPQHF.

The chain links TRBV4-1 to TRBJ2-3, with D possibly being TRBD2 (5 bases). Germline lookup yields CDR1 MGHRA and CDR2 YSYEKL. The CDR3 extends over 16 amino acids. V gave up 4 bases and J gave up 1 base, with 15 bases separating them. CDR3 amino acids: CASSPPGREGTDTQYF. The CDR3 DNA reads TGCGCCAGCAGCCCCCCAGGCCGGGAAGGCACAGATACGCAGTATTTT.

This clonotype appeared a few times. This CDR3 is CAIVKTGLLFF. CDR3 nucleotides: TGTGCCATAGTGAAGACAGGGCTCTTGTTCTTT. The chain carries TRBV7-8 and TRBJ1-1, with 7 bases matching TRBD1. V was pared by 10 bases and J by 14 bases, with 13 bases of the junction left unmatched. Germline V gives CDR1 SGHVS, CDR2 FQNEAQ. This CDR3 has 11 amino acids.

This clonotype has a count of ten or more. The rearrangement links TRBV30 to TRBJ1-1; D is perhaps TRBD1 (6 bases). The CDR3 length is 13 residues. With 5 bases removed from V and 4 bases from J, the gap between germline ends came to 14 bases. Per the germline V gene, CDR1 is GTSNPN and CDR2 is SVGIG (reference sequence). CDR3 DNA sequence: TGTGCCTGGGGGAGAGGGGGAGGCACTGAAGCTTTCTTT. Translated: CAWGRGGGTEAFF.

In its sample, this clonotype was seen a few times. This chain links TRBV7-9 with TRBJ2-2, with a tentative D call TRBD1 (6 bases). Germline assignment: CDR1 SEHNR and CDR2 FQNEAQ (reference sequence). This CDR3 is built from 14 residues. V was pared by 5 bases and J by 3 bases, with 10 bases between. The CDR3 DNA reads as TGTGCCAGCAGCCGAACAGGGTACACCGGGGAGCTGTTTTTT. This sequence encodes CASSRTGYTGELFF.